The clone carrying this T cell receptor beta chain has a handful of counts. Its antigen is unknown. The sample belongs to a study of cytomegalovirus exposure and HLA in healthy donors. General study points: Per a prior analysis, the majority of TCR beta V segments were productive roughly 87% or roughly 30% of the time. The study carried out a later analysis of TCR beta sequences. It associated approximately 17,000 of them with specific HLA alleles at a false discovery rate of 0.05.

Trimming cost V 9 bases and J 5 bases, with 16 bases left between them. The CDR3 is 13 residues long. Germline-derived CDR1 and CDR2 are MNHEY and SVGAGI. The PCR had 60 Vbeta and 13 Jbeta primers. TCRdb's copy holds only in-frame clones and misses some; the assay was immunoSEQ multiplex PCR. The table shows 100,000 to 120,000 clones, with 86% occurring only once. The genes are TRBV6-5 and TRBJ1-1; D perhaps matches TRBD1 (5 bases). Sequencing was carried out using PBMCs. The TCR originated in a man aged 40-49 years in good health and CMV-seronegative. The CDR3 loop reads CASYIAGHTEAFF. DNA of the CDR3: TGTGCCAGTTATATAGCAGGGCATACTGAAGCTTTCTTT.